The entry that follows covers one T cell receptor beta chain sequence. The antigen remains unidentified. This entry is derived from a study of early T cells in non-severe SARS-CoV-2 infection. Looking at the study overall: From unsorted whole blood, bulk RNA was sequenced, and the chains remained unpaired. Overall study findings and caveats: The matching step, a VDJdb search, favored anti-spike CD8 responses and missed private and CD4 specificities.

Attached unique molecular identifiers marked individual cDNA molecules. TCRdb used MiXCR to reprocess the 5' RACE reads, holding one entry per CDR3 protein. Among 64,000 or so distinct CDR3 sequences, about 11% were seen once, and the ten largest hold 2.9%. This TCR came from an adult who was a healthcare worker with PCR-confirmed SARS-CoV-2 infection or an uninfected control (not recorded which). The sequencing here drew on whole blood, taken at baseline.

The CDR3 DNA reads as TGTGCCAGCAGCCTCAGGACTGGGGGACTAACGCCCGGGGAGCTGTTTTTT. Residues: CASSLRTGGLTPGELFF. The rearrangement joins TRBV5-6 to TRBJ2-2; 7 nucleotides match TRBD2. V shed 4 bases, J shed 6 bases, and the junction held 15 bases outside the gene matches. The CDR3 is 17 residues long. Germline lookup yields CDR1 SGHDT and CDR2 YYEEEE.